This T cell receptor (beta chain) was recovered during a study of blood T cell repertoires in COVID-19. As for the study in general: Italy, Spain and the United States were the sources of the convalescent and acute COVID-19 samples.

In the authors' workflow: Estimated nucleated cell counts came from reference gene primer amplification. Clones were sequenced by immunoSEQ multiplex PCR, and TCRdb holds only the in-frame ones, with some missing. D and trimming were read from the DNA, whereas the V and J calls and clone size are those reported in that table. The sample gives 120,000 or so clones, around 87% of which show up once; roughly 30% is in the top ten. After removal of 3 bases from V and 4 bases from J, the junction contained 6 bases not matched to a gene. The germline CDR1 and CDR2 sequences are SGHNT and YYREEE (reference sequence). The CDR3 contains 14 residues.

The source material was peripheral blood. The V gene is TRBV5-4, the J gene TRBJ2-7; the match to TRBD2 covers 8 bases. This sequence was found in a woman aged 70-85 years with acute or convalescent COVID-19. CDR3 bases: TGTGCCAGCAGCTCCCCCCGGGGGGGGTACGAGCAGTACTTC. Protein sequence: CASSSPRGGYEQYF. Together with reference TRBV5-4 and TRBJ2-7, the CDR3 gives the full variable domain: ETGVTQSPTHLIKTRGQQVTLRCSSQSGHNTVSWYQQALGQGPQFIFQYYREEENGRGNFPPRFSGLQFPNYSSELNVNALELDDSALYLCASSSPRGGYEQYFGPGTRLTVT.